What follows is one T cell receptor beta chain and its context. The antigen is not known. The data originate from a study of T-cell memory formation after mild COVID-19. V was pared by 5 bases and J by 5 bases, with 9 bases between. This CDR3 comprises 12 residues. The 5'RACE method, run with constant-segment primers, produced TCR alpha and TCR beta cDNA libraries (carrying sample barcodes and UMIs). MiXCR, run by TCRdb on the 5' RACE reads, gives a single entry per CDR3 protein. The sample lists roughly 220,000 distinct CDR3 sequences; around 9.1% were seen once. Overall study results and limits: Those CD4+ clones that contracted were mainly in CM and EM (CD8+ ones in EMRA). Balance between CD4 and CD8 was seen in clones contracting day 15 to 85, and a CD4+ lean was seen in later expanders. Some clones that responded were present in memory (sampled pre-infection), which suggests cross-reactive memory joined.

The clonotype comes from a man aged 18 to 30 who had mild COVID-19 (a few samples of this study predate the infection). Cell type and time point are not known. Input material: PBMCs or a T cell subset sorted from them (not recorded which). The V call is TRBV12-3 or TRBV12-4, the J call TRBJ1-2; D remains unclear. CDR3 sequence reads: CASSTNLYGYTF. Here the CDR3 DNA reads TGTGCCAGCAGTACCAACCTTTATGGCTACACCTTC.